Listed below are T cell receptor beta chains from one sample, sequenced in a study of T cell responses to AZD1222 COVID-19 vaccine. Using immunoSEQ multiplex PCR, the repertoire was profiled, and TCRdb retains in-frame clones only, with some absent. Here the sample spans approximately 70,000 clones, about nine tenths being singletons. The starting material was peripheral blood, obtained 28 days after the second dose of the MenACWY control vaccine. All receptors derive from an adult who received the MenACWY meningococcal vaccine as a control. Each CDR3 is given with its conserved first and last residue. Fields, in order: clone size, V gene, CDR3 length, J gene, D gene, CDR3 protein, CDR3 DNA. The D gene is left open where the match is weak. Size is omitted from some rows. Given values are once, few, many or a class for expanded clones.

clone size: once
V gene: TRBV9
CDR3 length: 15
J gene: TRBJ2-7
D gene: .
CDR3 protein: CASSYGRDSSYEQYF
CDR3 DNA: TGTGCCAGCAGCTACGGAAGGGATAGCTCCTACGAGCAGTACTTC

clone size: once
V gene: TRBV10-2
CDR3 length: 14
J gene: TRBJ1-5
D gene: .
CDR3 protein: CASSVSGSNQPQHF
CDR3 DNA: TGCGCCAGCAGTGTGAGCGGGAGCAATCAGCCCCAGCATTTT

clone size: .
V gene: TRBV6-2/TRBV6-3
CDR3 length: 13
J gene: TRBJ1-6
D gene: .
CDR3 protein: CASSSAGNSPLHF
CDR3 DNA: TGTGCCAGCAGTTCCGCCGGTAATTCACCCCTCCACTTT

clone size: .
V gene: TRBV28
CDR3 length: 15
J gene: TRBJ1-4
D gene: .
CDR3 protein: CASTSWGTLNEKLFF
CDR3 DNA: TGTGCCAGCACCAGCTGGGGGACTCTTAATGAAAAACTGTTTTTT

clone size: .
V gene: TRBV3-1/TRBV3-2
CDR3 length: 15
J gene: TRBJ2-1
D gene: TRBD2
CDR3 protein: CASSQVGASGGPGFF
CDR3 DNA: TGTGCCAGCAGCCAAGTTGGGGCTAGCGGGGGGCCGGGGTTCTTC

clone size: .
V gene: TRBV30
CDR3 length: 13
J gene: TRBJ1-1
D gene: TRBD1
CDR3 protein: CAWRDRGLDIAFF
CDR3 DNA: TGTGCCTGGAGGGACAGGGGTTTAGACATAGCTTTCTTT

clone size: .
V gene: TRBV27
CDR3 length: 11
J gene: TRBJ2-7
D gene: .
CDR3 protein: CASSLSGEQYF
CDR3 DNA: TGTGCCAGCAGTTTATCTGGGGAGCAGTACTTC

clone size: .
V gene: TRBV24-1
CDR3 length: 11
J gene: TRBJ1-2
D gene: .
CDR3 protein: CATSGGYGYTF
CDR3 DNA: TGTGCCACCAGTGGCGGCTATGGCTACACCTTC

clone size: .
V gene: TRBV12-5
CDR3 length: 14
J gene: TRBJ1-2
D gene: TRBD1
CDR3 protein: CASGVTGGNYGYTF
CDR3 DNA: TGTGCTAGTGGCGTGACAGGGGGAAACTATGGCTACACCTTC

clone size: .
V gene: TRBV6-2/TRBV6-3
CDR3 length: 18
J gene: TRBJ2-1
D gene: TRBD2
CDR3 protein: CASSYSGLAGGTYNEQFF
CDR3 DNA: TGTGCCAGCAGTTACTCGGGACTAGCGGGGGGGACCTACAATGAGCAGTTCTTC

clone size: .
V gene: TRBV20-1
CDR3 length: 11
J gene: TRBJ1-1
D gene: .
CDR3 protein: CSVYSGTEAFF
CDR3 DNA: TGCAGTGTCTACTCGGGCACTGAAGCTTTCTTT

clone size: once
V gene: TRBV5-1
CDR3 length: 16
J gene: TRBJ1-1
D gene: .
CDR3 protein: CASSPPTVGGNTEAFF
CDR3 DNA: TGCGCCAGCAGCCCCCCGACTGTGGGCGGGAACACTGAAGCTTTCTTT

clone size: .
V gene: TRBV24-1
CDR3 length: 12
J gene: TRBJ2-7
D gene: .
CDR3 protein: CATSDTGYEQYF
CDR3 DNA: TGTGCCACCAGTGATACAGGGTACGAGCAGTACTTC

clone size: once
V gene: TRBV12-3/TRBV12-4
CDR3 length: 13
J gene: TRBJ1-2
D gene: .
CDR3 protein: CASSFGFRNGYTF
CDR3 DNA: TGTGCCAGCAGTTTCGGTTTCCGAAACGGCTACACCTTC

clone size: .
V gene: TRBV10-3
CDR3 length: 14
J gene: TRBJ2-7
D gene: .
CDR3 protein: CAISGGTGIEEQYF
CDR3 DNA: TGTGCCATCAGTGGGGGTACAGGGATTGAAGAGCAGTACTTC

clone size: .
V gene: TRBV7-2
CDR3 length: 15
J gene: TRBJ2-7
D gene: TRBD1
CDR3 protein: CASSLAGTGIYEQYF
CDR3 DNA: TGTGCCAGCAGCTTAGCCGGGACAGGGATCTACGAGCAGTACTTC

clone size: .
V gene: TRBV5-1
CDR3 length: 17
J gene: TRBJ1-3
D gene: .
CDR3 protein: CASSPGEGVRSGNTIYF
CDR3 DNA: TGCGCCAGCAGCCCTGGTGAAGGGGTTCGCTCTGGAAACACCATATATTTT

clone size: .
V gene: TRBV6-2/TRBV6-3
CDR3 length: 13
J gene: TRBJ1-1
D gene: .
CDR3 protein: CASSSPTRYDAFF
CDR3 DNA: TGTGCCAGCAGTTCTCCGACGAGGTATGATGCTTTCTTT

clone size: few
V gene: TRBV13
CDR3 length: 14
J gene: TRBJ1-2
D gene: TRBD1
CDR3 protein: CASSFRQGGYGYTF
CDR3 DNA: TGTGCCAGCAGCTTCAGACAGGGCGGGTATGGCTACACCTTC

clone size: .
V gene: TRBV19
CDR3 length: 15
J gene: TRBJ1-5
D gene: TRBD1
CDR3 protein: CASSIGGGAGQPQHF
CDR3 DNA: TGTGCCAGTAGTATCGGAGGGGGCGCAGGTCAGCCCCAGCATTTT

clone size: .
V gene: TRBV29-1
CDR3 length: 13
J gene: TRBJ2-7
D gene: TRBD1
CDR3 protein: CSVRTGGSYEQYF
CDR3 DNA: TGCAGCGTTAGGACAGGGGGCTCCTACGAGCAGTACTTC

clone size: .
V gene: TRBV28
CDR3 length: 14
J gene: TRBJ1-4
D gene: .
CDR3 protein: CASSPPNVLRGLFF
CDR3 DNA: TGTGCCAGCAGTCCCCCTAACGTTTTGCGGGGGCTGTTTTTT

clone size: .
V gene: TRBV7-9
CDR3 length: 14
J gene: TRBJ1-3
D gene: .
CDR3 protein: CASSDDRSGNTIYF
CDR3 DNA: TGTGCCAGCAGCGATGACAGGTCCGGAAACACCATATATTTT

clone size: .
V gene: TRBV19
CDR3 length: 16
J gene: TRBJ2-2
D gene: TRBD1
CDR3 protein: CASSSSGQRNTGELFF
CDR3 DNA: TGTGCCAGTAGTTCGTCGGGACAGCGGAACACCGGGGAGCTGTTTTTT

clone size: .
V gene: TRBV6-5
CDR3 length: 14
J gene: TRBJ1-1
D gene: .
CDR3 protein: CASTSQGEGTEAFF
CDR3 DNA: TGTGCCAGCACCTCCCAGGGTGAAGGAACTGAAGCTTTCTTT

clone size: .
V gene: TRBV28
CDR3 length: 17
J gene: TRBJ1-4
D gene: .
CDR3 protein: CASSLTPGRVGNEKLFF
CDR3 DNA: TGTGCCAGCAGTTTAACCCCGGGACGAGTAGGGAATGAAAAACTGTTTTTT

clone size: .
V gene: TRBV12-3/TRBV12-4
CDR3 length: 13
J gene: TRBJ2-2
D gene: .
CDR3 protein: CASSLALLGELFF
CDR3 DNA: TGTGCCAGCAGTTTAGCCCTACTGGGGGAGCTGTTTTTT

clone size: .
V gene: TRBV2
CDR3 length: 16
J gene: TRBJ2-7
D gene: TRBD1
CDR3 protein: CASREDRGRRSGEQYF
CDR3 DNA: TGTGCCAGCAGGGAGGACAGGGGGCGCCGATCTGGAGAGCAGTACTTC

clone size: .
V gene: TRBV11-1
CDR3 length: 14
J gene: TRBJ1-4
D gene: TRBD1
CDR3 protein: CASSFGTGDEKLFF
CDR3 DNA: TGTGCCAGCAGCTTTGGGACAGGGGATGAAAAACTGTTTTTT

clone size: .
V gene: TRBV5-1
CDR3 length: 15
J gene: TRBJ2-3
D gene: .
CDR3 protein: CASSLEGRLSDTQYF
CDR3 DNA: TGCGCCAGCAGCTTGGAGGGCAGACTTTCGGATACGCAGTATTTT

clone size: .
V gene: TRBV9
CDR3 length: 16
J gene: TRBJ2-5
D gene: TRBD2
CDR3 protein: CASSVGVAGGQETQYF
CDR3 DNA: TGTGCCAGCAGCGTAGGGGTAGCGGGGGGGCAAGAGACCCAGTACTTC

clone size: .
V gene: TRBV5-1
CDR3 length: 11
J gene: TRBJ2-7
D gene: .
CDR3 protein: CASSLETEQYF
CDR3 DNA: TGCGCCAGCAGCTTGGAGACCGAGCAGTACTTC

clone size: .
V gene: TRBV28
CDR3 length: 11
J gene: TRBJ1-2
D gene: .
CDR3 protein: CASSSNYGYTF
CDR3 DNA: TGTGCCAGCAGTTCGAACTATGGCTACACCTTC

clone size: .
V gene: TRBV19
CDR3 length: 15
J gene: TRBJ1-4
D gene: TRBD1
CDR3 protein: CASSSTGQGNEKLFF
CDR3 DNA: TGTGCCAGTAGTTCTACGGGACAGGGGAATGAAAAACTGTTTTTT

clone size: .
V gene: TRBV9
CDR3 length: 13
J gene: TRBJ1-5
D gene: .
CDR3 protein: CASSVDENQPQHF
CDR3 DNA: TGTGCCAGCAGCGTAGACGAGAATCAGCCCCAGCATTTT

clone size: .
V gene: TRBV23-1
CDR3 length: 15
J gene: TRBJ2-5
D gene: .
CDR3 protein: CASSHPRGPQETQYF
CDR3 DNA: TGCGCCAGCAGTCACCCTAGAGGTCCCCAAGAGACCCAGTACTTC

clone size: .
V gene: TRBV6-6
CDR3 length: 13
J gene: TRBJ1-2
D gene: TRBD1
CDR3 protein: CASGQGADYGYTF
CDR3 DNA: TGTGCCAGCGGTCAGGGGGCCGACTATGGCTACACCTTC

clone size: .
V gene: TRBV19
CDR3 length: 14
J gene: TRBJ1-5
D gene: .
CDR3 protein: CASSYGFSNQPQHF
CDR3 DNA: TGTGCCAGTAGTTATGGTTTTAGCAATCAGCCCCAGCATTTT

clone size: .
V gene: TRBV3-1/TRBV3-2
CDR3 length: 16
J gene: TRBJ2-7
D gene: TRBD1
CDR3 protein: CASSHTGAGFSYEQYF
CDR3 DNA: TGTGCCAGCAGCCATACAGGGGCCGGCTTTTCCTACGAGCAGTACTTC

clone size: .
V gene: TRBV6-1
CDR3 length: 15
J gene: TRBJ2-5
D gene: .
CDR3 protein: CASSEGYGGHETQYF
CDR3 DNA: TGTGCCAGCAGTGAAGGGTATGGGGGCCACGAGACCCAGTACTTC

clone size: .
V gene: TRBV7-2
CDR3 length: 15
J gene: TRBJ1-6
D gene: .
CDR3 protein: CASSWGVSYNSPLHF
CDR3 DNA: TGTGCCAGCAGCTGGGGGGTCTCCTATAATTCACCCCTCCACTTT

clone size: few
V gene: TRBV30
CDR3 length: 20
J gene: TRBJ2-1
D gene: TRBD2
CDR3 protein: CAWSISWTSGDLSSYNEQFF
CDR3 DNA: TGTGCCTGGAGTATCTCTTGGACTAGCGGGGATCTGAGCTCCTACAATGAGCAGTTCTTC

clone size: .
V gene: TRBV7-2
CDR3 length: 18
J gene: TRBJ1-5
D gene: .
CDR3 protein: CASSLEPQGPNSNQPQHF
CDR3 DNA: TGTGCCAGCAGCTTAGAGCCACAGGGACCTAATAGCAATCAGCCCCAGCATTTT

clone size: .
V gene: TRBV2
CDR3 length: 13
J gene: TRBJ1-6
D gene: .
CDR3 protein: CASSGGGYSPLHF
CDR3 DNA: TGTGCCAGCAGTGGGGGGGGATATTCACCCCTCCACTTT

clone size: .
V gene: TRBV6-5
CDR3 length: 14
J gene: TRBJ1-6
D gene: .
CDR3 protein: CASSYRQGGSPLHF
CDR3 DNA: TGTGCCAGCAGTTACCGGCAGGGAGGTTCACCCCTCCACTTT

clone size: .
V gene: TRBV11-2
CDR3 length: 15
J gene: TRBJ1-2
D gene: .
CDR3 protein: CASSLDPGTLYGYTF
CDR3 DNA: TGTGCCAGCAGCTTAGATCCTGGGACCCTCTATGGCTACACCTTC

clone size: .
V gene: TRBV5-6
CDR3 length: 14
J gene: TRBJ2-3
D gene: .
CDR3 protein: CASSLGGYGDTQYF
CDR3 DNA: TGTGCCAGCAGCTTGGGTGGGTATGGGGATACGCAGTATTTT

clone size: .
V gene: TRBV4-1
CDR3 length: 14
J gene: TRBJ1-5
D gene: .
CDR3 protein: CASSQEIDNQPQHF
CDR3 DNA: TGCGCCAGCAGCCAAGAAATAGACAATCAGCCCCAGCATTTT

clone size: once
V gene: TRBV14
CDR3 length: 14
J gene: TRBJ1-1
D gene: .
CDR3 protein: CASSPRGGETEAFF
CDR3 DNA: TGTGCCAGCAGCCCCCGTGGGGGTGAGACTGAAGCTTTCTTT

clone size: once
V gene: TRBV27
CDR3 length: 18
J gene: TRBJ1-6
D gene: TRBD1
CDR3 protein: CASSLRPPGGGDNSPLHF
CDR3 DNA: TGTGCCAGCAGTTTACGCCCCCCTGGAGGGGGCGATAACTCACCCCTCCACTTT